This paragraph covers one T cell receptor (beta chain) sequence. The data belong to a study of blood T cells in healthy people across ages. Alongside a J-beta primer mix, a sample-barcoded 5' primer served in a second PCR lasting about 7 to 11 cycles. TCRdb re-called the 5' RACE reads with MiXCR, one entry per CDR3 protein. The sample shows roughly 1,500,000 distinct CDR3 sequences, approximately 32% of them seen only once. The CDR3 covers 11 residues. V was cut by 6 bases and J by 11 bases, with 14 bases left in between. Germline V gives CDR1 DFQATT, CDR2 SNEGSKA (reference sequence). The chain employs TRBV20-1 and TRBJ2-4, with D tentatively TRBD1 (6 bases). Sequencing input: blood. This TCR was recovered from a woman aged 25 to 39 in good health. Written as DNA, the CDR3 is TGCAGTGCACCGAAACAGGGTTTTCAGTACTTC. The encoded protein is CSAPKQGFQYF.